This entry is about one T cell receptor beta chain. No antigen is known for it. This CDR3 contains 14 residues. From germline, CDR1 is SGHTA and CDR2 FQGNSA. V was cut by 4 bases and J by 8 bases, with 17 bases left in between. This sample is part of a study of cytomegalovirus exposure and HLA in healthy donors. General observations from the study: Further analysis, carried out later, found HLA-associated TCR beta chains more clonally expanded than equally common other chains.

Both 60 Vbeta primers and 13 Jbeta primers went into the PCR. Produced via immunoSEQ multiplex PCR; TCRdb's table is partial and in-frame only. Counted here are some 100,000 clones, over 65% occurring once; the ten biggest clones make up 3.5% to 5.5%. This receptor was identified in a woman aged 40 to 50 in good health and CMV-seropositive. The chain carries TRBV7-2 and TRBJ1-2, with D maybe TRBD1 (6 bases). Material for sequencing was PBMCs. This CDR3 is CASSSGVLVGGYTF. The CDR3 bases are TGTGCCAGCAGCTCAGGGGTTCTGGTAGGCGGCTACACCTTC.